Sequencing of this TCR beta chain was carried out in a study of shared clonotypes between healthy human individuals. Turning to the study itself: The cohort comprised a couple of women and a few men. Their ages spanned 18 to 49 years.

The method was immunoSEQ multiplex PCR; TCRdb's version includes in-frame clones alone and lacks a portion of them. The repertoire holds about 1 million clones, with about 80% as singletons. Caucasian adults residing in Nashville, Tennessee made up all the donors. CDR1 is KGHSH, CDR2 LQKENI, per germline. This CDR3 region has 11 residues. V shed 6 bases and J shed 4 bases, with 6 bases lying between them. Concerning this clone: Other DNA sequences in this specimen translate into the identical CDR3.

The sample taken for sequencing was memory CD4+ T cells sorted from blood. Subset meaning: CD45RA-negative fraction. This chain connects TRBV18 to TRBJ2-5; no clear D. The TCR originated in a man between 18 and 29 years old in good health. In DNA, the CDR3 is TGTGCCAGCTCTCTGGGAGAGACCCAGTACTTC. As protein: CASSLGETQYF.